The 5 T cell receptor beta chains listed next were all sequenced from one sample in a study of technical replicates of blood from a handful of donors. This table comes from immunoSEQ multiplex PCR, and its TCRdb copy is limited to in-frame clones, with some not included. The sample lists about 89,000 clones, over 85% occurring once. Sequenced material: T cells isolated from PBMCs. The receptors were gathered from a human donor in good health.

The chain combines TRBV6-1 with TRBJ1-2; D gene unclear. Germline V gene data show CDR1 as MNHNS and CDR2 as SASEGT. The CDR3 covers 14 residues. V lost 0 bases and J lost 8, with 13 bases in between. CDR3 nucleotides: TGTGCCAGCAGTGAAGCCAGCAACAGCCGAGGCTACACCTTC. Protein: CASSEASNSRGYTF.

The rearrangement uses TRBV9 and TRBJ2-3, with D possibly being TRBD2 (6 bases). CDR3 length: 16 residues. V shed 2 bases and J shed 2 bases, with 15 bases lying between them. Per the germline V gene, CDR1 is SGDLS and CDR2 is YYNGEE. The CDR3 region is CASSVEGRGFTDTQYF. The CDR3 coding sequence is TGTGCCAGCAGCGTTGAGGGCCGGGGGTTCACAGATACGCAGTATTTT.

This clone occurred once. The V call is TRBV7-9, the J call TRBJ1-2; a weak D match, TRBD1 (6 bases). The length of the CDR3 is 13 residues. V lost 0 bases and J 6 bases, leaving 8 bases between the germline ends. The germline CDR1 and CDR2 sequences are SEHNR and FQNEAQ (reference sequence). Here the CDR3 DNA reads TGTGCCAGCAGCTTAGCTCAGGGGCATGGCTACACCTTC. Amino acids: CASSLAQGHGYTF.

This chain connects TRBV5-1 to TRBJ2-1; unclear D gene. V lost 0 bases and J lost 7, with 11 bases in between. Germline V gives CDR1 SGHRS, CDR2 YFSETQ. This CDR3 spans 14 amino acids. CDR3 protein: CASSLGQANNEQFF. The CDR3 DNA reads as TGCGCCAGCAGCTTGGGACAAGCAAATAATGAGCAGTTCTTC.

This chain joins TRBV7-9 and TRBJ2-1; D remains ambiguous. This CDR3 has 14 amino acids. Germline-derived CDR1 and CDR2 are SEHNR and FQNEAQ (reference sequence). V gave up 0 bases and J gave up 9 bases, with 12 bases separating them. This CDR3 is CASSLAVIGTEQFF. In nucleotides, the CDR3 is TGTGCCAGCAGCTTAGCGGTTATCGGTACTGAGCAGTTCTTC.